The 18 T cell receptor beta chains in this list originate from one sample, sequenced in a study of CD8 T cells in ankylosing spondylitis. Their antigens are not known. Study outcomes and limitations: Seemingly characteristic of ankylosing spondylitis blood was a TCR beta motif consisting of 7 or 8 highly homologous variants.

One entry per CDR3 protein results from TCRdb running MiXCR on the 5' RACE reads. The sample holds about 420,000 distinct CDR3 sequences, under 25% seen once. Sequencing was performed on blood, either unsorted or a sorted T cell fraction (not recorded which). These receptors were collected from a male donor with ankylosing spondylitis.

This clonotype has only a few counts. The chain uses TRBV10-2 and TRBJ1-1; the D is unclear. Looked up from germline, CDR1 is WSHSY and CDR2 is SAAADI. Trimming took 5 bases from V and 5 from J, leaving 12 bases between them. The CDR3 extends over 13 amino acids. The CDR3 loop reads CASSSGKGTEAFF. Here the CDR3 DNA reads TGCGCCAGCAGTTCAGGAAAAGGGACTGAAGCTTTCTTT.

This clonotype was detected a few times. CDR3 nucleotide sequence: TGTGCCAGCAGTTTACTTGGGCAGCAAGAGACCCAGTACTTC. Translation: CASSLLGQQETQYF. V gene TRBV27 combines with J gene TRBJ2-5; D is ambiguous. This CDR3 region has 14 residues. Germline V gene data show CDR1 as MNHEY and CDR2 as SMNVEV (reference sequence). V was shortened by 2 bases and J by 2 bases, with 9 bases between the two germline ends.

Only a few counts were recorded for this clonotype. V gene TRBV7-9 combines with J gene TRBJ1-2, with TRBD1 as a possible D gene (5 bases). CDR1 and CDR2 (germline): SEHNR, FQNEAQ (reference sequence). The CDR3 runs 15 residues. Trimming removed 5 bases from V and 2 bases from J, with 15 bases in between. The CDR3 protein is CASSKPRQSNYGYTF. In DNA form, the CDR3 reads TGTGCCAGCAGCAAACCGAGACAGAGCAACTATGGCTACACCTTC.

There are many counts of this clonotype. The chain carries TRBV5-1 and TRBJ2-2; possible D gene TRBD2, 5 bases. CDR1 and CDR2 (germline): SGHRS, YFSETQ. The V and J ends lost 3 bases and 1 base respectively, with 7 bases between them. The CDR3 runs 14 residues. The CDR3 spells CASSYRGNTGELFF. CDR3 sequence (DNA): TGCGCCAGCAGCTACCGGGGGAACACCGGGGAGCTGTTTTTT.

The V gene is TRBV11-3, the J gene TRBJ2-7; 13 nucleotides align to TRBD2. The CDR3 is 15 amino acids. Germline trimming cut 7 bases from V and 7 bases from J; bases unmatched to any gene: 10. Germline V gene lookup returns CDR1 SGHNT and CDR2 YENEEA. The CDR3 DNA reads TGTGCCAGCACCATATGGACTAGCGGGAGTCGAGAGCAGTACTTC. This translates into CASTIWTSGSREQYF.

At least ten counts were recorded for this clonotype. This chain links TRBV28 with TRBJ1-1; D call uncertain. V was cut by 3 bases and J by 5 bases, with 13 bases left in between. The CDR3 is made up of 14 amino acids. Germline values: CDR1 MDHEN, CDR2 SYDVKM. DNA for the CDR3: TGTGCCAGCAGTTTCCTACCGGGAGGAACTGAAGCTTTCTTT. It codes for CASSFLPGGTEAFF.

The chain uses TRBV7-9 and TRBJ2-3; D is possibly TRBD2 (6 bases). The V end was cut by 5 bases, the J end by 2 bases, with 11 bases between. The germline V gene encodes CDR1 SEHNR and CDR2 FQNEAQ (reference sequence). The CDR3 extends over 14 amino acids. CDR3 in amino acids: CASSQGGATDTQYF. For the CDR3, the DNA is TGTGCCAGCAGCCAAGGCGGGGCCACAGATACGCAGTATTTT.

A few counts support this clonotype. The chain recombines TRBV6-5 with TRBJ2-4, with D perhaps matching TRBD2 (6 bases). The CDR3 runs to 18 residues. The V gene's germline CDR1 is MNHEY and CDR2 SVGAGI. Trimming shortened V by 0 bases and J by 6 bases, and 21 bases separated the two germline ends. The CDR3 sequence: CASSYSRTGDLGGNIQYF. CDR3 sequence (DNA): TGTGCCAGCAGTTACTCCAGGACGGGGGATCTAGGCGGAAACATTCAGTACTTC.

This clonotype has only a few counts. V gene TRBV4-2 combines with J gene TRBJ2-7; D may be TRBD2 (6 bases). The germline CDR1 and CDR2 sequences are LGHNA and YNFKEQ. This CDR3 contains 15 residues. Between the trimmed V and J ends, which lost 1 base and 3 bases, there was a span of 13 bases. The CDR3 nucleotides read TGTGCCAGCAGCCAAGCAGGCGGGGAGGTCTACGAGCAGTACTTC. Amino acid sequence: CASSQAGGEVYEQYF.

The CDR3 sequence: CASSLEQTTSTDTQYF. In nucleotides, the CDR3 is TGCGCCAGCAGCTTGGAACAGACGACTAGCACAGATACGCAGTATTTT. V is TRBV5-1 and J is TRBJ2-3, with D hard to call. V lost 0 bases and J lost 0, with 11 bases in between. This CDR3 is 16 amino acids long. The germline CDR1 and CDR2 sequences are SGHRS and YFSETQ.

This clonotype was counted at least ten times. V gene TRBV14 combines with J gene TRBJ2-7; tentatively, D is TRBD2 (5 bases). Trimming took off 0 bases at V and 12 bases at J, with 12 bases between the two ends. CDR1 is SGHDN, CDR2 FVKESK, per germline. CDR3 length equals 12 residues. The CDR3 nucleotides are TGTGCCAGCAGCCAAGATCGGGGTGCGCGGTACTTC. This gives the protein CASSQDRGARYF.

The chain uses TRBV20-1 and TRBJ2-1; a weak D match, TRBD2 (6 bases). The germline V gene encodes CDR1 DFQATT and CDR2 SNEGSKA (reference sequence). V lost 3 bases, J lost 4 bases, and 13 bases lay in between. This CDR3 is built from 14 residues. The CDR3 reads CSARGLQAYNEQFF. The CDR3 bases are TGCAGTGCTAGGGGACTTCAGGCTTACAATGAGCAGTTCTTC.

The rearrangement uses TRBV20-1 and TRBJ1-5, with D perhaps TRBD1 (5 bases). V lost 0 bases and J 2 bases, leaving 14 bases between the germline ends. From germline, CDR1 is DFQATT and CDR2 SNEGSKA (reference sequence). This CDR3 contains 16 residues. The CDR3 sequence: CSARDWRGVGNQPQHF. CDR3 in DNA: TGCAGTGCTAGAGATTGGAGGGGCGTAGGCAATCAGCCCCAGCATTTT.

This clonotype appeared a few times. The rearrangement links TRBV3-1 to TRBJ2-7; D is unresolved. CDR3 length: 13 residues. Germline V CDR1 and CDR2: LGHDT, YNNKEL (reference sequence). The V gene lost 1 base and the J gene lost 2 bases, with 6 bases spanning the gap. The CDR3 coding sequence is TGTGCCAGCAGCCAAGTAGGACCCTACGAGCAGTACTTC. Translating it yields CASSQVGPYEQYF.

The chain uses TRBV5-5 and TRBJ2-7; TRBD2 matches at 11 bases. CDR3 length: 15 residues. CDR1 SGHKS and CDR2 YYEKEE come from the germline V gene (reference sequence). The junction had 6 bases not matched to a gene; V was cut back by 2 bases and J by 5 bases. DNA of the CDR3: TGTGCCAGCAGCTTACAACTAGCGGGAGTCAACGAGCAGTACTTC. Amino acids: CASSLQLAGVNEQYF.

This sequence joins TRBV28 and TRBJ1-5, with 9 bases identical to TRBD1. Germline CDR1 and CDR2: MDHEN and SYDVKM. The trim removed 5 bases at V and 5 bases at J, leaving 4 bases unmatched. CDR3 size: 14 residues. The CDR3 DNA reads as TGTGCCAGCAGTCCCACAGGGGGCCATCAGCCCCAGCATTTT. Protein sequence: CASSPTGGHQPQHF.

V usage is TRBV12-3 or TRBV12-4 and J usage is TRBJ2-3, with 7 bases lining up with TRBD2. Germline trimming cut 1 base from V and 3 bases from J; bases unmatched to any gene: 10. The CDR3 length is 17 residues. The CDR3 region is CASSLGRDYLGTDTQYF. CDR3 sequence (DNA): TGTGCCAGCAGTTTAGGTCGGGACTATCTTGGAACAGATACGCAGTATTTT.

The rearrangement joins TRBV10-3 to TRBJ2-5; no clear D. V lost 3 bases, J lost 5 bases, and 10 bases lay in between. Germline loops: CDR1 ENHRY, CDR2 SYGVKD. CDR3 length: 13 amino acids. DNA for the CDR3: TGTGCCATCAGTGATGGGGTCGGGGAGACCCAGTACTTC. It translates to CAISDGVGETQYF.